This T cell receptor (beta chain) emerged from a study of blood T cell repertoires in COVID-19. Trimming took 3 bases from V and 3 from J; bases not matched to a gene: 2. The germline gives CDR1 SGHRS, CDR2 YFSETQ. CDR3 length: 13 residues. The repertoire was sequenced with immunoSEQ multiplex PCR; TCRdb's copy has only in-frame clones and lacks some. Of some 400,000 clones listed, approximately 90% are singletons. The chain recombines TRBV5-1 with TRBJ2-5; 7 bases agree with TRBD1. The sequenced material came from PBMCs or T cells enriched from blood (not recorded which). The source of this sequence is a man aged 25 to 40 who had recovered from COVID-19. CDR3 region: CASSSGQKETQYF. The CDR3 DNA follows: TGCGCCAGCAGCTCGGGACAGAAAGAGACCCAGTACTTC.